Listed below are T cell receptor beta chains from one sample, sequenced in a study of blood T cells in healthy people across ages. TCRdb passed the 5' RACE reads through MiXCR, listing each CDR3 protein once. The table lists about 970,000 distinct CDR3 sequences, about 51% of them singletons, with around a fifth in the top ten. Specimen: blood. These TCRs come from a woman in her sixties or seventies in good health. CDR3s include the opening cysteine and the closing phenylalanine or tryptophan. A D gene is named only where the DNA matches it firmly. Clone size is stated in some rows and not others, as once, few, many or a class when expanded.

d_call	v_call	j_call	clone_size	cdr3_aa	cdr3_nt
TRBD1	TRBV7-2	TRBJ2-3	NA	CANSWTGGNTQYF	TGTGCCAACAGCTGGACAGGGGGCAATACGCAGTATTTT
TRBD2	TRBV29-1	TRBJ2-3	once	CSGSSGSSTDTQYF	TGCAGCGGCTCGAGCGGGAGTAGCACAGATACGCAGTATTTT
TRBD2	TRBV20-1	TRBJ2-1	once	CSARRLAGGQFF	TGCAGTGCTAGGAGACTAGCGGGGGGGCAGTTCTTC
TRBD1	TRBV12-3/TRBV12-4	TRBJ1-2	NA	CASSLIGGQGYYGYTF	TGTGCCAGCAGTTTAATCGGTGGACAGGGGTACTATGGCTACACCTTC
NA	TRBV15	TRBJ2-5	NA	CATSRDPLSGTTQETQYF	TGTGCCACCAGCAGAGATCCTCTGAGCGGGACAACCCAAGAGACCCAGTACTTC
NA	TRBV12-3/TRBV12-4	TRBJ2-4	NA	CAIQSTRGIQYF	TGTGCCATCCAGTCAACCAGGGGCATTCAGTACTTC
NA	TRBV28	TRBJ2-7	many	CASGPVYVVGQITYEQYF	TGTGCCAGCGGCCCTGTATATGTTGTGGGGCAGATCACCTACGAGCAGTACTTC
NA	TRBV20-1	TRBJ2-2	NA	CSAHGAGDTGELFF	TGCAGTGCTCACGGGGCGGGTGACACCGGGGAGCTGTTTTTT
NA	TRBV28	TRBJ2-7	NA	CASRINYEQYF	TGTGCCAGCAGGATCAACTACGAGCAGTACTTC
NA	TRBV9	TRBJ2-5	NA	CASSVSGSRETQYF	TGTGCCAGCAGCGTAAGTGGGAGTAGGGAGACCCAGTACTTC
TRBD1	TRBV6-6	TRBJ1-2	few	CASSTRGQGPDGYTF	TGTGCCAGCAGTACTCGGGGACAGGGACCAGATGGCTACACCTTC
NA	TRBV27	TRBJ2-7	once	CASSPTSGLIYEQYF	TGTGCCAGCAGTCCGACCTCAGGACTCATCTACGAGCAGTACTTC
NA	TRBV6-1	TRBJ1-2	NA	CASNEGGGYTF	TGTGCCAGCAATGAAGGGGGTGGCTACACCTTC
NA	TRBV7-6	TRBJ2-5	NA	CASSFWGRQETQYF	TGTGCCAGCAGCTTTTGGGGCAGGCAAGAGACCCAGTACTTC
NA	TRBV5-5	TRBJ2-7	few	CASSYGQTSYEQYF	TGTGCCAGCAGCTACGGACAGACGAGCTACGAGCAGTACTTC
NA	TRBV4-2	TRBJ2-2	NA	CASSVRSGSGELFF	TGTGCCAGCAGCGTTCGGTCAGGAAGCGGGGAGCTGTTTTTT
NA	TRBV24-1	TRBJ2-5	few	CATSDFRGHDQETQYF	TGTGCCACCAGTGATTTCCGGGGGCATGACCAAGAGACCCAGTACTTC
NA	TRBV28	TRBJ1-1	NA	CASLSPNTEAFF	TGTGCCAGCCTCTCCCCGAACACTGAAGCTTTCTTT
NA	TRBV7-9	TRBJ2-3	NA	CASSSWTTGTDTQYF	TGTGCCAGCAGCTCTTGGACTACCGGCACAGATACGCAGTATTTT
NA	TRBV29-1	TRBJ2-5	few	CSVGRGLQRETQYF	TGCAGCGTTGGCCGAGGCTTACAGAGGGAGACCCAGTACTTC
NA	TRBV30	TRBJ2-7	NA	CAWSVPGRDEQYF	TGTGCCTGGAGCGTGCCGGGACGAGACGAGCAGTACTTC
NA	TRBV7-2	TRBJ2-5	few	CASRRGFGQETQYF	TGTGCCAGCAGACGGGGATTCGGGCAAGAGACCCAGTACTTC
TRBD2	TRBV7-2	TRBJ2-7	NA	CVSSLESSGLDEQYF	TGTGTCAGCAGCTTAGAGTCTAGCGGATTGGACGAGCAGTACTTC
NA	TRBV20-1	TRBJ1-2	few	CSAYNNYGYTF	TGCAGTGCTTACAATAACTATGGCTACACCTTC
NA	TRBV11-2	TRBJ2-3	NA	CASSADRGDTQYF	TGTGCCAGCAGCGCTGACCGGGGAGATACGCAGTATTTT
NA	TRBV30	TRBJ2-7	NA	CAWSQSEGVDEQYF	TGTGCCTGGAGTCAGTCGGAGGGGGTAGACGAGCAGTACTTC
NA	TRBV27	TRBJ1-1	NA	CASSPFMEDTEAFF	TGTGCCAGCAGTCCATTCATGGAGGACACTGAAGCTTTCTTT
NA	TRBV12-3/TRBV12-4	TRBJ2-3	few	CASTLGAVWDTQYF	TGTGCCAGCACTCTTGGGGCCGTCTGGGATACGCAGTATTTT
NA	TRBV27	TRBJ2-5	NA	CASRAPGMYQETQYF	TGTGCCAGCAGGGCCCCGGGGATGTACCAAGAGACCCAGTACTTC
TRBD1	TRBV20-1	TRBJ2-3	NA	CSAHISTGITDTQYF	TGCAGTGCTCACATCTCGACAGGGATCACAGATACGCAGTATTTT
NA	TRBV11-3	TRBJ2-5	NA	CASSTRTAPQETQYF	TGTGCCAGCAGCACCAGGACAGCCCCTCAAGAGACCCAGTACTTC
NA	TRBV20-1	TRBJ2-3	NA	CSARDPTAPDTQYF	TGCAGTGCTAGAGACCCGACAGCCCCGGATACGCAGTATTTT
TRBD2	TRBV12-3/TRBV12-4	TRBJ2-1	NA	CASSTRTRDYQFF	TGTGCCAGCAGTACTCGAACCCGGGACTATCAGTTCTTC
TRBD1	TRBV29-1	TRBJ2-7	NA	CSVEGTGEIYEQYF	TGCAGCGTTGAAGGGACAGGAGAGATCTACGAGCAGTACTTC
NA	TRBV18	TRBJ2-1	NA	CASSKSPGRSSYNEQFF	TGTGCCAGCTCAAAAAGTCCGGGCCGCAGCTCCTACAATGAGCAGTTCTTC
NA	TRBV11-3	TRBJ1-2	NA	CASSLGRGDYTF	TGTGCCAGCAGCTTAGGGAGAGGGGACTACACCTTC
NA	TRBV20-1	TRBJ1-4	NA	CSASGSSQGMNEKLFF	TGCAGTGCTAGCGGGTCTTCCCAGGGGATGAATGAAAAACTGTTTTTT
NA	TRBV4-1	TRBJ1-6	NA	CAIGTGGSPLHF	TGCGCCATTGGGACGGGCGGTTCACCCCTCCACTTT
NA	TRBV28	TRBJ2-5	few	CASSRQVETQYF	TGTGCCAGCAGTCGACAAGTAGAGACCCAGTACTTC
NA	TRBV12-3/TRBV12-4	TRBJ2-3	many	CASNRRGFGDTQYF	TGTGCCAGCAACCGCAGGGGTTTCGGAGATACGCAGTATTTT
NA	TRBV4-1	TRBJ2-5	few	CASSQDPQTYYGEQYF	TGCGCCAGCAGCCAAGATCCTCAAACGTATTACGGGGAGCAGTACTTC
NA	TRBV4-3	TRBJ2-5	few	CASSQDAGVETQYF	TGCGCCAGCAGCCAAGATGCAGGAGTAGAGACCCAGTACTTC
NA	TRBV6-1	TRBJ2-7	NA	CASQWTFYEQYF	TGTGCCAGCCAGTGGACATTCTACGAGCAGTACTTC